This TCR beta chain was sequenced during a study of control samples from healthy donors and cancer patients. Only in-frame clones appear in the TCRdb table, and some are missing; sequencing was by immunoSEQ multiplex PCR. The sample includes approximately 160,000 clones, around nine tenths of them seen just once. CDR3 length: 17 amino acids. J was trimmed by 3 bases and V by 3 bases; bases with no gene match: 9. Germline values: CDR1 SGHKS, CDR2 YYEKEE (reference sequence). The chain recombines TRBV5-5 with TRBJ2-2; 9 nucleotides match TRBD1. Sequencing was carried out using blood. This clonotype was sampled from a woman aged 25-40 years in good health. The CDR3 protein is CASSWNHRDRDTGELFF. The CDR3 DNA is TGTGCCAGCAGCTGGAACCATAGGGACAGGGACACCGGGGAGCTGTTTTTT.